The T cell receptor (beta chain) described here comes from a study of shared clonotypes between healthy human individuals. Some clones are missing from TCRdb's copy, which holds only in-frame ones; the method was immunoSEQ multiplex PCR. The sample lists 2 million to 2.5 million clones, roughly 92% occurring once. The TCR was taken from a man younger than 35 in good health. Some clones in this sample may be carry-over from other donors' samples. The material sequenced was naive CD4+ T cells from PBMCs. Subset indicated: CD45RA+ positively selected.

The CDR3 region has the DNA TGTGCCACCAAGGACTTAGTGGGGCACAATGAGCAGTTCTTC. Amino acids: CATKDLVGHNEQFF. The V call is TRBV27, the J call TRBJ2-1; either TRBD1 or TRBD2 may fit D (5 bases each). V dropped 10 bases and J dropped 5 bases, with 18 bases sitting between them. Germline lookup yields CDR1 MNHEY and CDR2 SMNVEV (reference sequence). The CDR3 runs to 14 residues.